This TCR beta chain was captured by sequencing in a study of vaccination effects on CD4 cells after COVID-19. Looking at the study overall: Under the ViraFEST assay, PBMC were stimulated with viral peptide pools so that antigen-specific CD4+ T cells expanded. Sequencing was performed afterwards.

Deletions cut 5 bases from V and 0 bases from J, with 32 bases between. The CDR3 spans 22 residues. Looked up from germline, CDR1 is SGHVT and CDR2 is SQSDAQ. Note on this clone: Its antigen is undetermined.

With approximately 9 days of culture completed, CD4+ T cells were isolated. Everyone in the study got two shots of either the BNT162b2 or mRNA-1273 vaccine. Nobody among the vaccine recipients had prior SARS-CoV-2 infection (nucleocapsid antibodies were negative). Days 3 and 7 were when half the medium was replaced with IL-2 medium. Sequenced by immunoSEQ multiplex PCR; TCRdb stores in-frame clones only, minus some. The table records fewer than 35,000 clones, about 67% of them present only once. This TCR came from a human donor who received a COVID-19 vaccine. Sequencing used CD4+ T cells from PBMCs cultured without peptide, obtained after COVID-19 vaccination. This rearrangement joins TRBV7-4 to TRBJ2-4; a possible D gene is TRBD2 (5 bases). CDR3 region: CASSPESGFAKKVGLAKNIQYF. In DNA, the CDR3 is TGTGCCAGCAGCCCTGAGTCGGGGTTTGCAAAAAAAGTAGGGCTAGCCAAAAACATTCAGTACTTC.